Below, 28 T cell receptor beta chains from the same sample are listed, as sequenced in a study of a mutant IDH1 vaccine in newly diagnosed glioma. Assay used: immunoSEQ multiplex PCR; TCRdb lists only in-frame clones, some missing. This sample has over 75,000 clones, with about 82% found just once. The time point is: baseline, week 1 (first vaccination visit). The treatment here: pre-vaccination baseline after standard-of-care therapy. Specimen: PBMCs, collected from a glioma patient treated with radiotherapy, temozolomide or both. All receptors derive from a man in his forties with glioma.

V gene TRBV10-1 combines with J gene TRBJ2-4; D gene unclear. The V and J ends lost 2 bases and 1 base respectively, with 9 bases between them. Germline values: CDR1 WNHNN, CDR2 SYGVQD (reference sequence). The CDR3 has 15 amino acids. The chain's CDR3 is CASSESSGAKNIQYF. The CDR3 DNA reads TGCGCCAGCAGTGAGAGCAGTGGGGCCAAAAACATTCAGTACTTC.

The chain uses TRBV13 and TRBJ1-2; weak D call: TRBD1 (5 bases). The CDR3 extends over 14 amino acids. The germline V gene has CDR1 PRHDT and CDR2 FYEKMQ (reference sequence). V was shortened by 5 bases and J by 4 bases, with 14 bases between the two germline ends. CDR3 DNA: TGTGCCAGCAGCCAGGGAACGGGGTTCTATGGCTACACCTTC. Protein product: CASSQGTGFYGYTF. Full variable domain (rest looked up from reference TRBV13 and TRBJ1-2): AAGVIQSPRHLIKEKRETATLKCYPIPRHDTVYWYQQGPGQDPQFLISFYEKMQSDKGSIPDRFSAQQFSDYHSELNMSSLELGDSALYFCASSQGTGFYGYTFGSGTRLTVV.

CDR3 protein: CASSFPPYGEKLFF. In nucleotides, the CDR3 is TGTGCCAGCAGTTTCCCCCCCTATGGCGAAAAACTGTTTTTT. This chain uses TRBV28 with TRBJ1-4; the D is unclear. V shed 3 bases and J shed 8 bases, with 13 bases lying between them. The CDR3 is made up of 14 amino acids. Germline lookup yields CDR1 MDHEN and CDR2 SYDVKM.

The chain has TRBV19 and TRBJ2-7, with TRBD1 as a possible D gene (6 bases). With 8 bases removed from V and 5 bases from J, the gap between germline ends came to 13 bases. Germline V CDR1 and CDR2: LNHDA, SQIVND (reference sequence). This CDR3 region has 12 residues. The CDR3 sequence is CASATGQNEQYF. The CDR3 bases are TGTGCCAGTGCTACCGGACAGAACGAGCAGTACTTC.

V is TRBV5-4 and J is TRBJ2-5, with 7 bases aligning to TRBD2. The length of the CDR3 is 16 residues. V trimming: 0 bases; J trimming: 0 bases; junction bases outside the gene matches: 5. Looked up from germline, CDR1 is SGHNT and CDR2 is YYREEE (reference sequence). CDR3 nucleotide sequence: TGTGCCAGCAGCTTGGGGAGCGGGGCCAACCAAGAGACCCAGTACTTC. Its protein is CASSLGSGANQETQYF.

This chain joins TRBV4-3 and TRBJ2-7; 11 nucleotides line up with TRBD1. V was clipped by 4 bases and J by 3 bases; unmatched bases: 5. This CDR3 is built from 15 residues. Germline CDR1 and CDR2: LGHNA and YSLEER. CDR3 coding DNA: TGCGCCAGCAGCCTCGGGACAGGGGGGGGCTACGAGCAGTACTTC. Translating it yields CASSLGTGGGYEQYF.

The chain carries TRBV9 and TRBJ2-2; TRBD2 aligns across 13 bases. Germline V lookup: CDR1 SGDLS, CDR2 YYNGEE. J lost 5 bases, V lost 4 bases, and 11 bases had no gene match. The CDR3 is 18 residues long. The CDR3 DNA follows: TGTGCCAGCAGCCAAGAACAGCGGACTAGCGGGGGAACCGGGGAGCTGTTTTTT. This sequence encodes CASSQEQRTSGGTGELFF.

The chain combines TRBV6-5 with TRBJ1-2, with 9 bases that match TRBD1. CDR1 and CDR2 (germline): MNHEY, SVGAGI. This CDR3 has 14 amino acids. The J segment lost 8 bases and the V segment lost 4 bases, leaving 8 bases of the junction unmatched. The CDR3 loop is CASSSTGGKSGYTF. CDR3 sequence (DNA): TGTGCCAGCAGTTCGACAGGGGGTAAGAGCGGCTACACCTTC.

V and J are TRBV2 and TRBJ2-3; 13 positions match TRBD2. J gave up 4 bases and V 6 bases, and 4 bases lay outside the gene matches. CDR3 length: 15 residues. Germline values: CDR1 SNHLY, CDR2 FYNNEI. CDR3 residues: CASSVGLAGSDTQYF. As DNA, the CDR3 is TGTGCCAGCAGCGTGGGACTAGCGGGATCAGATACGCAGTATTTT.

The chain uses TRBV5-4 and TRBJ2-1, with 8 bases aligning to TRBD1. Germline CDR1 and CDR2: SGHNT and YYREEE (reference sequence). CDR3 length equals 15 residues. J was trimmed by 4 bases and V by 3 bases; bases with no gene match: 6. The CDR3 sequence is CASSSPGQGYNEQFF. CDR3 nucleotide sequence: TGTGCCAGCAGCTCCCCAGGACAGGGTTACAATGAGCAGTTCTTC. Full variable domain (remainder filled in from reference TRBV5-4 and TRBJ2-1): ETGVTQSPTHLIKTRGQQVTLRCSSQSGHNTVSWYQQALGQGPQFIFQYYREEENGRGNFPPRFSGLQFPNYSSELNVNALELDDSALYLCASSSPGQGYNEQFFGPGTRLTVL.

This clone was picked up a small number of times. The chain is built from TRBV5-1 and TRBJ2-7; 8 positions match TRBD1. V dropped 4 bases and J dropped 3; count of bases not matched to a gene: 3. Germline assignment: CDR1 SGHRS and CDR2 YFSETQ. This CDR3 comprises 13 residues. CDR3: CASSRTGNYEQYF. In DNA, the CDR3 is TGCGCCAGCAGCCGGACAGGGAACTACGAGCAGTACTTC.

The chain carries TRBV7-9 and TRBJ2-7; 10 bases line up with TRBD2. Germline CDR1 is SEHNR and CDR2 is FQNEAQ (reference sequence). The CDR3 is 18 amino acids. With V trimmed by 5 bases and J by 0 bases, 13 bases remained unmatched. CDR3 bases: TGTGCCAGCAGCACCCTAGGGCTAGCGGGGGACAGCTCCTACGAGCAGTACTTC. Translating gives CASSTLGLAGDSSYEQYF.

This clone was found a few times. The chain combines TRBV7-2 with TRBJ2-2, with no clear D. V lost 1 base and J lost 5, with 5 bases in between. Looked up from germline, CDR1 is SGHTA and CDR2 is FQGNSA. The CDR3 covers 13 residues. CDR3 sequence (DNA): TGTGCCAGCAGCTTAGGGGGAACCGGGGAGCTGTTTTTT. Protein product: CASSLGGTGELFF.

The rearrangement joins TRBV14 to TRBJ2-5; D might be TRBD1 (6 bases). The CDR3 contains 18 residues. Between the trimmed V and J ends, which lost 5 bases and 2 bases, there was a span of 24 bases. In germline, CDR1 is SGHDN, CDR2 FVKESK. The CDR3 sequence is CASSVRWTSGVVQETQYF. The DNA of the CDR3 is TGTGCCAGCAGCGTAAGATGGACCTCAGGGGTCGTGCAAGAGACCCAGTACTTC.

V is TRBV2 and J is TRBJ2-1; D possibly corresponds to TRBD2 (6 bases). CDR3 size: 11 residues. V was cut by 8 bases and J by 12 bases, with 14 bases left in between. Germline-derived CDR1 and CDR2 are SNHLY and FYNNEI. The CDR3 here is CASFGGGRQFF. CDR3 DNA sequence: TGTGCCAGCTTCGGGGGTGGGAGGCAGTTCTTC.

The rearrangement joins TRBV14 to TRBJ2-3; the match to TRBD2 covers 8 bases. The V gene end was trimmed by 2 bases and the J gene end by 5 bases; junction bases not matched to a gene: 6. Germline V lookup: CDR1 SGHDN, CDR2 FVKESK. This CDR3 has 15 residues. The CDR3 region is CASSQRRGAGDTQYF. The CDR3, as DNA: TGTGCCAGCAGCCAACGGCGGGGGGCGGGAGATACGCAGTATTTT.

This clone was recorded once. The V gene is TRBV4-3, the J gene TRBJ2-2, with D unresolved. In germline, CDR1 is LGHNA, CDR2 YSLEER. This CDR3 has 15 residues. The V and J ends lost 0 bases and 3 bases respectively, with 8 bases between them. The CDR3 is CASSQDVIYTGELFF. The CDR3 DNA sequence: TGCGCCAGCAGCCAAGATGTGATTTACACCGGGGAGCTGTTTTTT.

The chain carries TRBV2 and TRBJ1-3; D unclear. V lost 6 bases and J lost 0, with 3 bases in between. In germline, CDR1 is SNHLY, CDR2 FYNNEI. This CDR3 contains 12 residues. The CDR3 DNA reads as TGTGCCAGCAGCACCTCTGGAAACACCATATATTTT. Encoded protein: CASSTSGNTIYF.

This chain connects TRBV13 to TRBJ2-7, with a tentative D call TRBD2 (6 bases). Germline CDR1 PRHDT, CDR2 FYEKMQ (reference sequence). V dropped 3 bases and J dropped 4 bases, with 16 bases sitting between them. The CDR3 has 15 residues. The CDR3 nucleotides read TGTGCCAGCAGCTTCCTTTCGCATGGGACTTACGAGCAGTACTTC. The encoded protein is CASSFLSHGTYEQYF. Full variable domain (remainder filled in from reference TRBV13 and TRBJ2-7): AAGVIQSPRHLIKEKRETATLKCYPIPRHDTVYWYQQGPGQDPQFLISFYEKMQSDKGSIPDRFSAQQFSDYHSELNMSSLELGDSALYFCASSFLSHGTYEQYFGPGTRLTVT.

As DNA, the CDR3 is TGTGCCAGCAGTTTTAAGCGCCAGGTCAACACTGAAGCTTTCTTT. As protein: CASSFKRQVNTEAFF. The chain uses TRBV28 and TRBJ1-1; no firm D call. CDR1 is MDHEN and CDR2 is SYDVKM in the germline V gene. This CDR3 is 15 amino acids long. Trimming left V 3 bases short and J 2 bases short, with 13 bases between.

This clone turned up a few times. V usage is TRBV4-1 and J usage is TRBJ1-5; D is perhaps TRBD1 (6 bases). Germline CDR1 and CDR2: MGHRA and YSYEKL. V lost 2 bases and J lost 4, with 15 bases in between. This CDR3 contains 16 residues. DNA of the CDR3: TGCGCCAGCAGCCAACCCACAGGGACGGCAAATCAGCCCCAGCATTTT. Protein: CASSQPTGTANQPQHF.

This clone was seen a handful of times. This chain connects TRBV2 to TRBJ1-1; a possible D gene is TRBD1 (6 bases). This CDR3 is built from 13 residues. Trimming shortened V by 5 bases and J by 3 bases, and 10 bases separated the two germline ends. Germline assignment: CDR1 SNHLY and CDR2 FYNNEI. The CDR3 nucleotides are TGTGCCAGCAGTCCTGGACAGTACACTGAAGCTTTCTTT. Its translation is CASSPGQYTEAFF.

CDR3 in DNA: TGTGCCAGCAGCTTATTAAACAGGGGTTCACCCCTCCACTTT. Translation: CASSLLNRGSPLHF. The chain has TRBV7-2 and TRBJ1-6, with 7 bases matching TRBD1. Germline lookup yields CDR1 SGHTA and CDR2 FQGNSA. The V gene end was trimmed by 2 bases and the J gene end by 9 bases; junction bases not matched to a gene: 4. The CDR3 runs 14 residues.

Only one count was recorded for this clone. The chain recombines TRBV7-2 with TRBJ2-3, with D uncertain. Between the trimmed V and J ends, which lost 2 bases and 0 bases, there was a span of 9 bases. The CDR3 is 15 residues long. Germline assignment: CDR1 SGHTA and CDR2 FQGNSA. This CDR3 is CASSLSPSSTDTQYF. CDR3 nucleotides: TGTGCCAGCAGCTTATCCCCTAGTAGCACAGATACGCAGTATTTT.

This clone has only a few counts. V is TRBV5-1 and J is TRBJ1-1; TRBD1 agrees at 7 bases. There are 15 residues in the CDR3. V lost 2 bases and J lost 0; bases outside the gene matches: 4. CDR1 SGHRS and CDR2 YFSETQ come from the germline V gene. CDR3 in DNA: TGCGCCAGCAGCTTAGGGACAGTGATGAACACTGAAGCTTTCTTT. As protein: CASSLGTVMNTEAFF.

Here the CDR3 reads CASSQRIQAMGLDVTDTQYF. The CDR3 DNA follows: TGCGCCAGCAGCCAGCGAATACAAGCAATGGGACTAGACGTGACAGATACGCAGTATTTT. The V call is TRBV4-3, the J call TRBJ2-3; 8 bases match TRBD2. Germline CDR1 reads LGHNA; CDR2 reads YSLEER. The junction had 20 bases not matched to a gene; V was cut back by 3 bases and J by 3 bases. The CDR3 runs to 20 residues.

V gene TRBV30 combines with J gene TRBJ1-3; a weak D match, TRBD1 (6 bases). CDR1 is GTSNPN and CDR2 is SVGIG in the germline V gene (reference sequence). CDR3 length equals 13 residues. Trimming stripped 2 bases from V and 1 base from J, with 6 bases between. In nucleotides, the CDR3 is TGTGCCTGGAGTACAGGGTCTGGAAACACCATATATTTT. This gives the protein CAWSTGSGNTIYF.

The chain has TRBV5-1 and TRBJ2-3; maybe TRBD2 (5 bases). V lost 4 bases to trimming and J lost 2 bases, with 11 bases between them. Germline CDR1 is SGHRS and CDR2 is YFSETQ. The CDR3 extends over 14 amino acids. CDR3 sequence (DNA): TGCGCCAGCAGCCACCGGGATCTCACAGATACGCAGTATTTT. Translation: CASSHRDLTDTQYF.